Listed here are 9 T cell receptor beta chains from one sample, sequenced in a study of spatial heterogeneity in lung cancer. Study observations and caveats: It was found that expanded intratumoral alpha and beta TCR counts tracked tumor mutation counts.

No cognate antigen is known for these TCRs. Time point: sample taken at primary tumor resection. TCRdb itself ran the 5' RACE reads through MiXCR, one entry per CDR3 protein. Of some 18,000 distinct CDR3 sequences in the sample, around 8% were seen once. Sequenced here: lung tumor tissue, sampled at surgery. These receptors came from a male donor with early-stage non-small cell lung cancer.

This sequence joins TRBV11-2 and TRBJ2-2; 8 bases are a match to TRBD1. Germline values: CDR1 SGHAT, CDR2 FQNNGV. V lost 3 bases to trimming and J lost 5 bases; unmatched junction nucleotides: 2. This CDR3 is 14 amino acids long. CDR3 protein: CASSFYRGTGELFF. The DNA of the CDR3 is TGTGCCAGCAGCTTTTACAGGGGGACCGGGGAGCTGTTTTTT.

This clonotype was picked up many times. CDR3 sequence reads: CAWTWGVNQPQHF. CDR3 sequence (DNA): TGTGCCTGGACGTGGGGGGTCAATCAGCCCCAGCATTTT. The chain is built from TRBV30 and TRBJ1-5, with D maybe TRBD1 (5 bases). CDR1 GTSNPN and CDR2 SVGIG come from the germline V gene (reference sequence). V shed 4 bases and J shed 3 bases, with 10 bases lying between them. The length of the CDR3 is 13 residues.

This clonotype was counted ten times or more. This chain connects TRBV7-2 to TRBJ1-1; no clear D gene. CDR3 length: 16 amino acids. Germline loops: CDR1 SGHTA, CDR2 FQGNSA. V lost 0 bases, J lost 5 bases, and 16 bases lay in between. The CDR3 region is CASSLARRRLSTEAFF. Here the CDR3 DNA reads TGTGCCAGCAGCTTAGCCAGAAGACGGCTGAGTACTGAAGCTTTCTTT.

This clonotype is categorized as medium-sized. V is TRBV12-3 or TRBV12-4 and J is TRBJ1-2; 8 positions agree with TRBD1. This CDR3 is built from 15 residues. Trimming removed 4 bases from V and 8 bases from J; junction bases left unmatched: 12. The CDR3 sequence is CASSSDRGGRQGYTF. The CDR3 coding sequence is TGTGCCAGCAGTTCTGACAGGGGCGGTAGACAAGGCTACACCTTC.

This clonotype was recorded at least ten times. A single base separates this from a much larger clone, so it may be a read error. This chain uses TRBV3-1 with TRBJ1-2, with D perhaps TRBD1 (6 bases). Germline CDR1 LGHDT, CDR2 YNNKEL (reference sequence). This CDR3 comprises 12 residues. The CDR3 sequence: CASSEDSRGDTF. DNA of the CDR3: TGTGCCAGCAGCGAGGACAGTCGTGGCGACACCTTC.

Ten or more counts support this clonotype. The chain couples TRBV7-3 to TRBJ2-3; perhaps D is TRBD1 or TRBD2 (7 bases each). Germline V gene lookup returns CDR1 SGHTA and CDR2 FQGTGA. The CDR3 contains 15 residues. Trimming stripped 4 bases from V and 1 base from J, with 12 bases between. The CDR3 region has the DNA TGTGCCAGCAGCTCCCAGGGGGGGGGCACAGATACGCAGTATTTT. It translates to CASSSQGGGTDTQYF.

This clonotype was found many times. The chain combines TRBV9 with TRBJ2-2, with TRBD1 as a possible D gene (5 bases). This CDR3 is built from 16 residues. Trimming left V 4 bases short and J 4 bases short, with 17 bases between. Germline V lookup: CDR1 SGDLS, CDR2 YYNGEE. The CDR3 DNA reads TGTGCCAGCAGCATCGGCCCGGCAGGGCTCACCGGGGAGCTGTTTTTT. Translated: CASSIGPAGLTGELFF.

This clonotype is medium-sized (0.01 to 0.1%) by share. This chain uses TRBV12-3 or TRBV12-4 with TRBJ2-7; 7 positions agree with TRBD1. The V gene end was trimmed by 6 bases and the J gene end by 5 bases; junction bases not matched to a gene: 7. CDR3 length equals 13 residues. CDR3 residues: CASSPLGGDEQYF. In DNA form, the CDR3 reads TGTGCCAGCAGCCCGCTAGGGGGCGACGAGCAGTACTTC.

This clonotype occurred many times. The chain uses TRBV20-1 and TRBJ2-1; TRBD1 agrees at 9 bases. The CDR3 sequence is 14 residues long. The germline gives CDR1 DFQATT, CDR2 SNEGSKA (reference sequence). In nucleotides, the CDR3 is TGCAGCGGGGCCGCCGGACAGGGGTACAATGAGCAGTTCTTC. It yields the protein CSGAAGQGYNEQFF.